This entry lists 2 T cell receptor beta chains sequenced from one sample in a study of T cells after posttransplantation cyclophosphamide. Profiling relied on immunoSEQ multiplex PCR, and the TCRdb table lists in-frame clones only, not all of them. The sample includes 10,000 to 12,000 clones, roughly 96% seen only once; the top ten take roughly 0.3%. The specimen was naive CD8+ T cells sorted from PBMCs. The receptor source for this set is a man aged 25 to 40 in good health and a related stem cell transplant donor.

This clone appeared a few times. The rearrangement links TRBV6-6 to TRBJ1-4; no firm D call. V shed 7 bases and J shed 4 bases, with 13 bases lying between them. The CDR3 is 14 residues long. Germline assignment: CDR1 MNHNY and CDR2 SVGAGI (reference sequence). CDR3 bases: TGTGCCAGCACCCGAACCTCCGGTAATGAAAAACTGTTTTTT. Protein: CASTRTSGNEKLFF.

The sample holds one count of this clone. The chain is built from TRBV29-1 and TRBJ2-1; TRBD2 agrees at 7 bases. Germline CDR1 SQVTM, CDR2 ANQGSEA. The ends lost 4 bases at V and 3 bases at J; junction bases unmatched: 6. The CDR3 loop spans 14 amino acids. The CDR3 bases are TGCAGCGTTGGGGGGGGGATCGACTACAATGAGCAGTTCTTC. Translated, it gives CSVGGGIDYNEQFF.